A single sample is the source of the 30 T cell receptor beta chains below, sequenced in a study of T cells in women clearing cervical HPV infection. Assay used: immunoSEQ multiplex PCR; TCRdb lists only in-frame clones, some missing. The sample data list about 48,000 clones. The source material was blood buffy coat. The receptor source for this set is a woman between 18 and 75 years old with a cervical HPV16 infection that either progressed to CIN3+ or cleared (not recorded which).

With regard to this clone: The CDR3 extends 3 residues past the end of the read, so its final part is completed from the germline J gene. The J gene is TRBJ2-1, the V gene TRBV9; 9 bases match TRBD2. V trimming: 5 bases; J trimming: 3 bases; junction bases outside the gene matches: 3. Germline loops: CDR1 SGDLS, CDR2 YYNGEE. The CDR3 is made up of 14 amino acids. The part of the CDR3 DNA that was read is TGTGCCAGCAGTGTTAGCGGGGGCTACAATGAG. Its translation: CASSVSGGYNE. In full, the CDR3 is CASSVSGGYNEQFF. The entire variable domain, with the rest obtained from reference TRBV9 and TRBJ2-1, is as follows: DSGVTQTPKHLITATGQRVTLRCSPRSGDLSVYWYQQSLDQGLQFLIQYYNGEERAKGNILERFSAQQFPDLHSELNLSSLELGDSALYFCASSVSGGYNEQFFGPGTRLTVL.

A remark on this clone: Read coverage stops 3 residues before the CDR3 terminus; the germline J gene supplies the remainder. The chain combines TRBV4-2 with TRBJ2-1; no firm D call. In germline, CDR1 is LGHNA, CDR2 YNFKEQ. This CDR3 is built from 12 residues. Trimming stripped 9 bases from V and 3 bases from J, with 9 bases between. The covered CDR3 bases are TGTGCCAGTGGGCAGGACTACAATGAG. It specifies CASGQDYNE. The entire CDR3 reads CASGQDYNEQFF.

As for this clone: The read terminates 3 residues ahead of where the CDR3 ends, so the germline J gene completes it. This chain joins TRBV5-1 and TRBJ2-5, with a weak D call TRBD1 (6 bases). V dropped 4 bases and J dropped 7 bases, with 11 bases sitting between them. This CDR3 region has 12 residues. Germline V lookup: CDR1 SGHRS, CDR2 YFSETQ. The CDR3 here is CASSPSRGTQYF. The covered CDR3 bases are TGCGCCAGCAGCCCCTCCAGGGGGACC.

This CDR3 is CASSILHRGGVQVPGNQPQHF. Partial CDR3 DNA: TGTGCCAGTAGTATCCTACACCGAGGGGGGGTTCAGGTTCCAGGCAATCAGCCC. V and J are TRBV19 and TRBJ1-5; D is possibly TRBD1 (6 bases). Sequencing ends 3 residues short of the CDR3 end; the germline J gene provides the rest. V lost 3 bases to trimming and J lost 2 bases, with 29 bases between them. This CDR3 comprises 21 residues. Germline CDR1 and CDR2: LNHDA and SQIVND (reference sequence).

CDR3 DNA, as far as it was read: TGTGCCAGCAGCTTATTCGGTTTAAACACAGATACG. Amino acids: CASSLFGLNTDT. The entire CDR3 is CASSLFGLNTDTQYF. This chain connects TRBV7-3 to TRBJ2-3; unclear D gene. The CDR3 extends 3 residues past the end of the read, so its final part is completed from the germline J gene. This CDR3 is 15 amino acids long. Germline V CDR1 and CDR2: SGHTA, FQGTGA. Trimming took 2 bases from V and 2 from J, leaving 11 bases between them. The variable domain in full, completed from reference TRBV7-3 and TRBJ2-3, reads GAGVSQTPSNKVTEKGKYVELRCDPISGHTALYWYRQSLGQGPEFLIYFQGTGAADDSGLPNDRFFAVRPEGSVSTLKIQRTERGDSAVYLCASSLFGLNTDTQYFGPGTRLTVL.

Details on this clone: The DNA ends 3 residues before the CDR3 does, and the rest of the CDR3 is filled in from the germline J gene. The chain is built from TRBV5-1 and TRBJ2-1, with TRBD1 identical over 12 bases. J was trimmed by 8 bases and V by 0 bases; bases with no gene match: 3. This CDR3 is 15 amino acids long. CDR1 is SGHRS, CDR2 YFSETQ, per germline. The CDR3: CASSLGDRGPHEQFF. The sequenced part of the CDR3 DNA is TGCGCCAGCAGCTTGGGGGACAGGGGGCCCCATGAG.

With regard to this clone: The CDR3 goes on 3 residues after the read ends, and that part is filled in from the germline J gene. V usage is TRBV30 and J usage is TRBJ1-1; D might be TRBD1 (5 bases). The CDR3 has 16 residues. Germline CDR1 reads GTSNPN; CDR2 reads SVGIG (reference sequence). V gave up 0 bases and J gave up 4 bases, with 18 bases separating them. The covered CDR3 bases are TGTGCCTGGAGTGTACCCGGAGGGGCCCAAACCACTGAA. It yields the protein CAWSVPGGAQTTE. The full CDR3 is CAWSVPGGAQTTEAFF.

With regard to this clone: The CDR3 goes on 3 residues after the read ends, and that part is filled in from the germline J gene. The genes are TRBV7-6 and TRBJ2-1, with 8 bases that match TRBD1. V gave up 5 bases and J gave up 7 bases; unmatched junction bases: 4. Per the germline V gene, CDR1 is SGHVS and CDR2 is FNYEAQ. The CDR3 has 13 residues. This chain's CDR3 is CASSRQGWNEQFF. The CDR3 bases that were read are TGTGCCAGCAGCCGACAGGGGTGGAATGAG.

Points on this clone: The read gets to within 3 residues of the CDR3 end, and the germline J gene fills in the rest. The chain combines TRBV12-3 or TRBV12-4 with TRBJ2-7; possibly TRBD1 for D (6 bases). Trimming took off 6 bases at V and 3 bases at J, with 12 bases between the two ends. CDR3 length equals 13 residues. CDR3 region: CASSRGPNYEQYF. The sequenced part of the CDR3 DNA is TGTGCCAGCAGCAGGGGACCGAACTACGAG.

As regards this clone: Sequencing ends 3 residues short of the CDR3 end; the germline J gene provides the rest. In the same sample, other DNA sequences code for this CDR3. The rearrangement joins TRBV5-1 to TRBJ2-5; 7 bases fit TRBD2. CDR3 length: 14 residues. In germline, CDR1 is SGHRS, CDR2 YFSETQ. J was trimmed by 1 base and V by 0 bases; bases with no gene match: 0. This chain's CDR3 is CASSLGTSQETQYF. The sequenced part of the CDR3 DNA is TGCGCCAGCAGCTTGGGGACTAGCCAAGAGACC.

As for this clone: The read ends 3 residues early relative to the CDR3; the germline J gene fills the gap. The chain recombines TRBV14 with TRBJ1-1, with 10 bases identical to TRBD1. CDR3 length equals 14 residues. Germline values: CDR1 SGHDN, CDR2 FVKESK. V shed 0 bases and J 5 bases; nucleotides not matched to a gene: 0. This CDR3 reads CASSQEGQGTEAFF. The CDR3 DNA, read in part, is TGTGCCAGCAGCCAAGAGGGACAGGGGACTGAA.

As concerns this clone: The read ends 3 residues early relative to the CDR3; the germline J gene fills the gap. V gene TRBV6-1 combines with J gene TRBJ2-7, with TRBD2 matching 9 bases. This CDR3 contains 15 residues. With 1 base clipped from V and 2 bases from J, the junction kept 3 bases outside the gene matches. Germline V gene sequence: CDR1 MNHNS, CDR2 SASEGT. This CDR3 reads CASSEGGGRAYEQYF. The CDR3 DNA, read in part, is TGTGCCAGCAGTGAAGGCGGCGGGAGGGCCTACGAG.

Details on this clone: Read sequence stops 3 residues before the CDR3 end, and the germline J gene provides the missing end. The chain links TRBV5-4 to TRBJ2-3; no clear D gene. The CDR3 contains 12 residues. The V gene lost 6 bases and the J gene lost 4 bases, with 9 bases spanning the gap. CDR1 and CDR2 (germline): SGHNT, YYREEE (reference sequence). The CDR3 bases that were read are TGTGCCAGCACCTCAGGATCAGATACG. Translated: CASTSGSDT. The entire CDR3 is CASTSGSDTQYF.

About this clone itself: Coverage ceases 3 residues before the CDR3 finishes, and the germline J gene fills in the end. The rearrangement joins TRBV7-2 to TRBJ1-4; D is perhaps TRBD1 (6 bases). The length of the CDR3 is 15 residues. Germline CDR1 reads SGHTA; CDR2 reads FQGNSA. Trimming shortened V by 3 bases and J by 6 bases, and 14 bases separated the two germline ends. CDR3: CASSLEQGWYEKLFF. CDR3 DNA, as far as it was read: TGTGCCAGCAGCTTGGAACAGGGCTGGTATGAAAAA.

Points on this clone: The read comes to an end 3 residues before the CDR3 does, leaving the germline J gene to fill in the end. The chain has TRBV5-1 and TRBJ2-1; TRBD2 matches 10 bases. Germline CDR1 SGHRS, CDR2 YFSETQ. With V trimmed by 1 base and J by 8 bases, 6 bases remained unmatched. The CDR3 runs to 15 residues. CDR3 DNA (partial): TGCGCCAGCAGCTTGATGGGGACTAGCGCCGATGAG. This translates into CASSLMGTSADE. Given in full, the CDR3 is CASSLMGTSADEQFF.

Regarding this clone: The read stops 3 residues short of the end of the CDR3; the missing end is completed from the germline J gene. This chain connects TRBV4-1 to TRBJ2-3, with TRBD2 as a possible D gene (6 bases). Germline-derived CDR1 and CDR2 are MGHRA and YSYEKL. This CDR3 is 12 amino acids long. The germline V and J ends were trimmed by 5 bases and 3 bases, with 6 bases remaining between them. The covered CDR3 bases are TGCGCCAGCAGCGGGGGGACAGATACG. This codes for CASSGGTDT. The complete CDR3 protein is CASSGGTDTQYF.

For this clone: The read stops 3 residues short of the end of the CDR3; the missing end is completed from the germline J gene. This sequence joins TRBV5-1 and TRBJ2-3, with 7 bases that match TRBD2. The CDR3 loop spans 15 amino acids. Germline V gene sequence: CDR1 SGHRS, CDR2 YFSETQ. The junction had 8 bases not matched to a gene; V was cut back by 4 bases and J by 3 bases. CDR3 residues: CASSRQAGVTDTQYF. The CDR3 bases that were read are TGCGCCAGCAGCAGGCAGGCGGGGGTAACAGATACG.

About this clone itself: The CDR3 extends 3 residues past the end of the read, so its final part is completed from the germline J gene. The chain couples TRBV13 to TRBJ2-7; 8 bases fit TRBD2. The CDR3 is made up of 16 amino acids. After removal of 2 bases from V and 0 bases from J, the junction contained 6 bases not matched to a gene. Germline V gives CDR1 PRHDT, CDR2 FYEKMQ (reference sequence). CDR3 sequence: CASSLRGGGFSYEQYF. The sequenced CDR3 bases are TGTGCCAGCAGCTTAAGGGGCGGGGGGTTCTCCTACGAG.

In the case of this clone: The read terminates 3 residues ahead of where the CDR3 ends, so the germline J gene completes it. The chain combines TRBV10-3 with TRBJ2-7, with D tentatively TRBD2 (5 bases). CDR1 and CDR2 from the germline V gene are ENHRY and SYGVKD. The V end was cut by 7 bases, the J end by 6 bases, with 10 bases between. This CDR3 is built from 11 residues. The sequenced part of the CDR3 DNA is TGTGCCATCACCGGGGAAGGCGAG. As protein: CAITGEGE. From start to end, the CDR3 is CAITGEGEQYF.

On this clone itself: The missing CDR3 end, 3 residues past where the read stops, is filled in from the germline J gene. V and J are TRBV12-3 or TRBV12-4 and TRBJ1-2; 8 nucleotides agree with TRBD1. V shed 6 bases, J shed 4 bases, and the junction held 10 bases outside the gene matches. The CDR3 has 15 amino acids. The CDR3 sequence is CASRRTGGKGYGYTF. Partial CDR3 DNA: TGTGCCAGCAGACGCACAGGGGGGAAGGGCTATGGC.

Concerning this clone: The CDR3 is cut off 3 residues early in the read; its end comes from the germline J gene. This chain connects TRBV10-3 to TRBJ1-4; 9 bases are shared with TRBD1. The CDR3 extends over 13 amino acids. Losses at the gene ends were 8 bases for V and 7 bases for J; bases not matched to a gene: 5. Per the germline V gene, CDR1 is ENHRY and CDR2 is SYGVKD. CDR3 bases read: TGTGCCATCGGGGGGACAGGGACTGAAAAA. It is translated as CAIGGTGTEK. The entire CDR3 is CAIGGTGTEKLFF.

As for this clone: With the read ending 3 residues before the CDR3 end, the germline J gene is used to fill in that end. The J gene is TRBJ1-4, the V gene TRBV28, with a tentative D call TRBD1 (6 bases). With 3 bases removed from V and 7 bases from J, the gap between germline ends came to 12 bases. CDR1 is MDHEN, CDR2 SYDVKM, per germline. CDR3 length: 14 residues. The covered CDR3 bases are TGTGCCAGCAGTTTGGCGGGGGGCAGTGAAAAA. Its protein product is CASSLAGGSEK. Given in full, the CDR3 is CASSLAGGSEKLFF.

In regard to this clone: The CDR3 end is not reached by the read, which stops 3 residues before it; the germline J gene fills it in. The chain is built from TRBV9 and TRBJ1-2; 7 positions agree with TRBD1. This CDR3 comprises 13 residues. Germline V CDR1 and CDR2: SGDLS, YYNGEE. With V trimmed by 3 bases and J by 3 bases, 2 bases remained unmatched. The CDR3 here is CASSDGQDYGYTF. Incomplete CDR3 DNA: TGTGCCAGCAGCGACGGACAGGACTATGGC.

Concerning this clone itself: The CDR3 end is not reached by the read, which stops 3 residues before it; the germline J gene fills it in. The J gene is TRBJ1-2, the V gene TRBV28; D is possibly TRBD1 (5 bases). The CDR3 spans 14 residues. Between the trimmed V and J ends, which lost 7 bases and 4 bases, there was a span of 16 bases. Per the germline V gene, CDR1 is MDHEN and CDR2 is SYDVKM. The CDR3 DNA, read in part, is TGTGCCAGCATTGGTGGACATGGGTTCTATGGC. This translates into CASIGGHGFYG. The full CDR3 protein reads CASIGGHGFYGYTF.

Partial CDR3 DNA: TGTGCCAGCAGTGAAGCGCCGAGGGGGTGGGAGACC. It translates to CASSEAPRGWET. The whole CDR3 sequence is CASSEAPRGWETQYF. The V gene is TRBV6-1, the J gene TRBJ2-5, with D possibly TRBD1 on 6 matching bases. Read data end 3 residues before the CDR3 end; the end is taken from the germline J gene. The CDR3 totals 15 residues. The germline V gene encodes CDR1 MNHNS and CDR2 SASEGT. The V and J ends lost 0 bases and 5 bases respectively, with 13 bases between them.

Turning to this clone: Sequencing ends 3 residues short of the CDR3 end; the germline J gene provides the rest. Distinct nucleotide sequences in the sample also encode this CDR3. This rearrangement joins TRBV19 to TRBJ2-1; D possibly corresponds to TRBD2 (6 bases). Per germline, CDR1 LNHDA and CDR2 SQIVND (reference sequence). The V end was cut by 4 bases, the J end by 8 bases, with 18 bases between. The CDR3 is 15 amino acids. CDR3 protein: CASSTHRRGTYEQFF. Partial CDR3 DNA: TGTGCCAGTAGTACCCACCGTCGAGGGACTTATGAG. Using reference TRBV19 and TRBJ2-1 for the parts outside the CDR3, the full variable domain is DGGITQSPKYLFRKEGQNVTLSCEQNLNHDAMYWYRQDPGQGLRLIYYSQIVNDFQKGDIAEGYSVSREKKESFPLTVTSAQKNPTAFYLCASSTHRRGTYEQFFGPGTRLTVL.

As for this clone: Read coverage stops 3 residues before the CDR3 terminus; the germline J gene supplies the remainder. V and J are TRBV19 and TRBJ1-4, with D possibly matching TRBD1 (5 bases). V lost 4 bases to trimming and J lost 0 bases, with 6 bases between them. In germline, CDR1 is LNHDA, CDR2 SQIVND (reference sequence). The CDR3 has 14 amino acids. The CDR3 region is CASSTQATNEKLFF. CDR3 bases read: TGTGCCAGTAGTACACAGGCAACTAATGAAAAA.

Concerning this clone itself: From the germline J gene comes the end of the CDR3, since the read stops 3 residues before it. The chain couples TRBV7-2 to TRBJ2-1, with D possibly TRBD1 on 5 matching bases. The CDR3 runs to 13 residues. Trimming shortened V by 2 bases and J by 6 bases, and 8 bases separated the two germline ends. The germline CDR1 and CDR2 sequences are SGHTA and FQGNSA. The DNA read from the CDR3 is TGTGCCAGCAGCTTAAGACAGTTCAATGAG. Amino acid sequence: CASSLRQFNE. The entire CDR3 protein reads CASSLRQFNEQFF. Together with reference TRBV7-2 and TRBJ2-1, the CDR3 gives the full variable domain: GAGVSQSPSNKVTEKGKDVELRCDPISGHTALYWYRQSLGQGLEFLIYFQGNSAPDKSGLPSDRFSAERTGGSVSTLTIQRTQQEDSAVYLCASSLRQFNEQFFGPGTRLTVL.

As regards this clone: The CDR3 end lies 3 residues beyond the end of the read and is filled in from the germline J gene. V is TRBV19 and J is TRBJ1-2; D unresolved. The CDR3 runs 13 residues. CDR1 and CDR2 (germline): LNHDA, SQIVND (reference sequence). The CDR3 region is CASSIDRFGRYTF. The CDR3 bases that were read are TGTGCCAGTAGTATAGACAGGTTTGGTCGC.

As regards this clone: The read ends 3 residues shy of where the CDR3 ends; the end is completed using the germline J gene. V and J are TRBV5-4 and TRBJ2-7, with a possible D match to TRBD2 (6 bases). The ends were cut back, 3 bases at V and 3 bases at J, with 7 bases in the middle. Per germline, CDR1 SGHNT and CDR2 YYREEE (reference sequence). The CDR3 sequence is 12 residues long. The CDR3 sequence is CASSYSGYEQYF. CDR3 DNA (partial): TGTGCCAGCAGCTATAGCGGCTACGAG.